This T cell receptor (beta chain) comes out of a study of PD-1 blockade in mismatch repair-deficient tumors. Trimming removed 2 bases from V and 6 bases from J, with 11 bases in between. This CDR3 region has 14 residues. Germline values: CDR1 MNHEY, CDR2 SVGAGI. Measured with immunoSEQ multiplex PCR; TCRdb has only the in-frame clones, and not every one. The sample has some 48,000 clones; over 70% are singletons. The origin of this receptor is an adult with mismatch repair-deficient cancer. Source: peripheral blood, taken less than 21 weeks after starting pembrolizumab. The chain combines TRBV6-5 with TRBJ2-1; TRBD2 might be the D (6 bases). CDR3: CASSYRRESNEQFF. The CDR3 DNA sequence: TGTGCCAGCAGTTACCGGCGGGAAAGCAATGAGCAGTTCTTC.